The clone carrying this T cell receptor beta chain was seen a single time. Because the CDR3's place on the DNA is in doubt, the DNA is left out and the CDR3 is given as listed by TCRdb. This record belongs to a study of T cell repertoires in cytomegalovirus infection. Germline-derived CDR1 and CDR2 are SGHNT and YYREEE (reference sequence). The CDR3 totals 15 residues, both ends included. A single record per CDR3 protein comes from TCRdb applying MiXCR to the reads. Counted here are roughly 760,000 distinct CDR3 sequences, less than 40% occurring once; the ten biggest clones make up 2.8%. The chain joins TRBV5-4 to TRBJ2-7; TRBD2 is the table's D call, not checked against the DNA. This sequence was found in a human donor in good health (CMV status not recorded). Some clones in this sample may be carry-over from other donors' samples. The sample was PBMCs. The CDR3 is CASSPTATSGREQYF.